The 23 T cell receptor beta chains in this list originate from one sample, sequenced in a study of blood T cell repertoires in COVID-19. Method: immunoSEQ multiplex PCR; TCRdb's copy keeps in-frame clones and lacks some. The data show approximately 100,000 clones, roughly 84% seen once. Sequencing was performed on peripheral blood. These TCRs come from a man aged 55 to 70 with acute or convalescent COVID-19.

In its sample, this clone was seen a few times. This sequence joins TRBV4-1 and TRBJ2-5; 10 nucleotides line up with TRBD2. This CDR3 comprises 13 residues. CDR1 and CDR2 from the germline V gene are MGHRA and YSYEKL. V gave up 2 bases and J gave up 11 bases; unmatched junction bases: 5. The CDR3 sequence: CASSQSLAGEQYF. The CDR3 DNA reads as TGCGCCAGCAGCCAATCGCTAGCGGGAGAACAGTACTTC.

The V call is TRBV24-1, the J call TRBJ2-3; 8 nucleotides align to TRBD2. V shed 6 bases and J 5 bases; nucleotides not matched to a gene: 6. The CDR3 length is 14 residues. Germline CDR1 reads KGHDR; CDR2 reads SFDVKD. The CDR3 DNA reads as TGTGCCACCAGTATGAGCGGGAGTGGAGATACGCAGTATTTT. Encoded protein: CATSMSGSGDTQYF.

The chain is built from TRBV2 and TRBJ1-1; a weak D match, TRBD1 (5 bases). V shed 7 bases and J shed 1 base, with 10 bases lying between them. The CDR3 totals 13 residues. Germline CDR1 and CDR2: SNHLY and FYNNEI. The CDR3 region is CASITDRNTEAFF. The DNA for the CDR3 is TGTGCCAGCATCACCGACAGGAACACTGAAGCTTTCTTT.

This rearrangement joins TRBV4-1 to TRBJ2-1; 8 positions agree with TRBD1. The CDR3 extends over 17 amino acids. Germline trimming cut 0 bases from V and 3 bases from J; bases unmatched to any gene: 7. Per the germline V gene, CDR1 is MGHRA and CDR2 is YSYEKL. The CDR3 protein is CASSQDDRGPFYNEQFF. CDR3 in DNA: TGCGCCAGCAGCCAAGACGACAGGGGTCCCTTCTACAATGAGCAGTTCTTC.

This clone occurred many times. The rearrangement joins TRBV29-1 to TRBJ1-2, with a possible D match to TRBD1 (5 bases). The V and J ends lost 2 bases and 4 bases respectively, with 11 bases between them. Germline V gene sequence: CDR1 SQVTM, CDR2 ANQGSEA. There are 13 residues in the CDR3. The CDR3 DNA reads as TGCAGCGTTGAACGGTGGGGGGGCTATGGCTACACCTTC. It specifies CSVERWGGYGYTF.

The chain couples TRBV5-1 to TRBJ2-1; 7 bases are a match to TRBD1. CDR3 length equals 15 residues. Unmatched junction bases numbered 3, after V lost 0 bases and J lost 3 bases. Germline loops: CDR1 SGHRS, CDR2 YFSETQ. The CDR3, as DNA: TGCGCCAGCAGCTTGGAGGGACAGTTCTACAATGAGCAGTTCTTC. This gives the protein CASSLEGQFYNEQFF.

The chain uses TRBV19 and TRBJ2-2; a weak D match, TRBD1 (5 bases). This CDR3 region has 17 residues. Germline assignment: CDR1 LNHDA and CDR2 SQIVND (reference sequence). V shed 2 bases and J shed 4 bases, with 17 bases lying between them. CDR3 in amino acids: CASSIYGATYLTGELFF. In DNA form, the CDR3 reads TGTGCCAGTAGTATATATGGGGCAACTTACCTCACCGGGGAGCTGTTTTTT.

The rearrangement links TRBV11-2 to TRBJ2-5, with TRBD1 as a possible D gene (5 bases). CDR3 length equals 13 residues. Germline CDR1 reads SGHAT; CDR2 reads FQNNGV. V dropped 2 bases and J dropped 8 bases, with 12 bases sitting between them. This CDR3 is CASSLFRARTQYF. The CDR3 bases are TGTGCCAGCAGCTTATTCAGGGCTCGAACCCAGTACTTC.

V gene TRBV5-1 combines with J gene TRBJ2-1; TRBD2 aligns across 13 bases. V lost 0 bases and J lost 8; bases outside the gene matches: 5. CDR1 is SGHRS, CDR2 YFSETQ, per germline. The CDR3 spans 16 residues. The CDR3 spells CASSLGRTSGSYEQFF. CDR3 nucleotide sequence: TGCGCCAGCAGCTTGGGGCGGACTAGCGGGAGCTATGAGCAGTTCTTC.

CDR3 nucleotides: TGTGCCATCAGTATGGTCGGGGATACGCAGTATTTT. Translated: CAISMVGDTQYF. V and J are TRBV10-3 and TRBJ2-3; D remains ambiguous. CDR1 and CDR2 from the germline V gene are ENHRY and SYGVKD. V was cut by 5 bases and J by 6 bases, with 9 bases left in between. The CDR3 totals 12 residues.

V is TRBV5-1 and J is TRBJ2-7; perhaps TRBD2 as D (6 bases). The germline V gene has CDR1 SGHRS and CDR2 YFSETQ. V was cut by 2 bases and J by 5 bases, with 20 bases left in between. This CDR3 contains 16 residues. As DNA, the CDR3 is TGCGCCAGCAGCTTCATGGTCGGAGGGAAGAATCACGAGCAGTACTTC. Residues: CASSFMVGGKNHEQYF.

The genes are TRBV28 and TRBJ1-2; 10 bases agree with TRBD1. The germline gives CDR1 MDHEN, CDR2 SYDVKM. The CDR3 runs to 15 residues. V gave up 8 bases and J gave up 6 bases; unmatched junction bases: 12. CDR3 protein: CASFSYVGTGDGYTF. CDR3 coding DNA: TGTGCCAGCTTCTCTTACGTAGGGACAGGGGATGGCTACACCTTC.

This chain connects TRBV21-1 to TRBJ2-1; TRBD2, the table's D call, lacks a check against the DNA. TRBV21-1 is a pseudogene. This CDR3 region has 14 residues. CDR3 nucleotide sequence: TGTGCCAGCAGCAAGGACGGGAAGCGTCATGAGCAGTTCTTC. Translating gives CASSKDGKRHEQFF.

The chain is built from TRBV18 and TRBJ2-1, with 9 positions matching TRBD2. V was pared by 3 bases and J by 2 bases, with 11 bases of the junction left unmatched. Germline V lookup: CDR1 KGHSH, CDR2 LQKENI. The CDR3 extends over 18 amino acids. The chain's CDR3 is CASSPASASGTAYNEQFF. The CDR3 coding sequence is TGTGCCAGCTCACCCGCTTCGGCTAGCGGGACAGCCTACAATGAGCAGTTCTTC.

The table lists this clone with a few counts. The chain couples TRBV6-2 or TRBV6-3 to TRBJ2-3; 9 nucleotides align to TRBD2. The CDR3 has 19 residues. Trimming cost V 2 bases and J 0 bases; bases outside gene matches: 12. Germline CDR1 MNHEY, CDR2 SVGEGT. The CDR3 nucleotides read TGTGCCAGCAGTTACGGGACTAGGCCTAGCGGGGTGAGCACAGATACGCAGTATTTT. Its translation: CASSYGTRPSGVSTDTQYF.

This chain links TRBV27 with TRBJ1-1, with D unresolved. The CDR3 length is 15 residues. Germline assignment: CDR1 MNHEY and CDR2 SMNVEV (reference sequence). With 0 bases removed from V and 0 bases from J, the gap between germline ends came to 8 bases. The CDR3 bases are TGTGCCAGCAGTTTATCACCAGTCATGAACACTGAAGCTTTCTTT. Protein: CASSLSPVMNTEAFF.

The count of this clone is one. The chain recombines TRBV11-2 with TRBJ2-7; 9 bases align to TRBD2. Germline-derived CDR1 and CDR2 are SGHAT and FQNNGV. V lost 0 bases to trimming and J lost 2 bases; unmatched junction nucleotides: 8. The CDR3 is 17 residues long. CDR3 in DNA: TGTGCCAGCAGCTTAGAGGTTCGGGCTAGCGGGACCTACGAGCAGTACTTC. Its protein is CASSLEVRASGTYEQYF.

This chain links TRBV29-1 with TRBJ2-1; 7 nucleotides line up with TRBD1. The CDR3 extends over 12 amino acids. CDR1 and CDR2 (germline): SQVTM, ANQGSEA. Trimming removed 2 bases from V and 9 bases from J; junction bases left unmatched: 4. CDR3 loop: CSVERDSPEQFF. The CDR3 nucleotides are TGCAGCGTTGAAAGGGACAGCCCTGAGCAGTTCTTC.

CDR3 bases: TGTGCCAGCAGCTTAGGTAGCGGAACCTCCACTGGTCTGTTTTTT. Its translation is CASSLGSGTSTGLFF. This chain links TRBV11-2 with TRBJ2-2, with a weak D call TRBD2 (6 bases). CDR3 length equals 15 residues. The germline V and J ends were trimmed by 1 base and 14 bases, with 20 bases remaining between them. The V gene's germline CDR1 is SGHAT and CDR2 FQNNGV.

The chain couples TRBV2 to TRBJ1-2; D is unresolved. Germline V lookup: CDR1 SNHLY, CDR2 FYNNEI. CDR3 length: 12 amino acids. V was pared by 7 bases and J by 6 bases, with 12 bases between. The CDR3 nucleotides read TGTGCCAGCACCGCCCAGCGACATGGCTACACCTTC. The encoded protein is CASTAQRHGYTF.

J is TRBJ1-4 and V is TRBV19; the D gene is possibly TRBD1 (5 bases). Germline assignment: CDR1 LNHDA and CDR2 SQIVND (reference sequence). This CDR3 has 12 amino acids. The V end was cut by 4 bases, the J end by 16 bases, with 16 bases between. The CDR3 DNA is TGTGCCAGTAGTACGCGGGGGGGGAAGTCGTTTTTT. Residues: CASSTRGGKSFF.

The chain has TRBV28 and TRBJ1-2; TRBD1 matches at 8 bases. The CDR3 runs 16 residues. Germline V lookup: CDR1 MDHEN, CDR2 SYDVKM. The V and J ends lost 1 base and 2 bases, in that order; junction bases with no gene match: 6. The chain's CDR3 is CASSLYYRDRNYGYTF. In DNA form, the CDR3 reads TGTGCCAGCAGTTTATATTATCGGGACAGGAACTATGGCTACACCTTC.

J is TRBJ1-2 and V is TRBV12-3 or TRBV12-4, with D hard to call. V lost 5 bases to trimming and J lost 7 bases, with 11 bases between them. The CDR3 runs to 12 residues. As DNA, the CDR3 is TGTGCCAGCAGTGAAACCCCCGGTGGCTACACCTTC. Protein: CASSETPGGYTF.